These T cell receptor beta chains were read from a single sample in a study of blood T cell repertoires in COVID-19. Libraries were prepared by immunoSEQ multiplex PCR; TCRdb keeps only in-frame clonotypes and omits some of them. Of 120,000 or so clones listed, 55% to 75% were seen once; the top ten hold 2% to 2.5%. The sample consisted of peripheral blood. These receptors all come from a woman aged 70-85 years with acute or convalescent COVID-19. Both conserved end residues are trimmed from each CDR3.

cdr3_aa v_call
ASSTQGNQPQH TRBV6-5
ASSLDRNYGYT TRBV28
ASSPGTGSLSNQPQH TRBV28
ASSILQGLAHNEQF TRBV19
ASSLGTGTGNTIY TRBV6-5
ASSPWGHEQY TRBV11-2
ASSFGGRYGYT TRBV27
ASRFQGGEKLF TRBV3-1/TRBV3-2
ASGTRMSNQPQH TRBV2
ASSLTGVSNQPQH TRBV5-1
ASFFRDRGRNETQY TRBV3-1/TRBV3-2
ASSNGQVYQPQH TRBV7-8
ASKRTGATEAF TRBV12-3/TRBV12-4
ASSQVGSGRAQHIQY TRBV4-1
ASSGRDRLTDTQY TRBV4-1
ASSYGRGGTEAF TRBV6-6
ASSYTGGGRSQY TRBV6-2/TRBV6-3
ASSFPGTGVNQPQH TRBV6-6
ASSLGDRGRRETQY TRBV7-9
ASSLFSGTSGKWYNEQF TRBV7-9
ASTATGQVEQY TRBV2
ASSYRENTEAF TRBV7-2
ASSPALTGGPEAF TRBV7-8
ATSREVAGYQETQY TRBV15
ASSYTYGQGSTDTQY TRBV6-2/TRBV6-3
ASSIVTYNEKLF TRBV19